This passage covers 6 T cell receptor beta chains from one sample sequenced in a study of OX40 agonist ivuxolimab in advanced cancers. Profiled with immunoSEQ multiplex PCR; TCRdb holds only in-frame clones, not every one. Found here are roughly 76,000 clones, roughly 85% of them singletons; the top ten hold less than 6%. Sequenced material: CD4+ or CD8+ T cells sorted from blood, taken in a trial of the OX40 agonist ivuxolimab. The receptor set was obtained from an adult with an advanced solid tumor such as melanoma, head and neck, liver or kidney cancer.

This chain connects TRBV15 to TRBJ2-7; TRBD1 matches at 7 bases. The V gene end was trimmed by 8 bases and the J gene end by 0 bases; junction bases not matched to a gene: 4. There are 13 residues in the CDR3. Germline loops: CDR1 LNHNV, CDR2 YYDKDF (reference sequence). CDR3 DNA: TGTGCCACCGGGGGACAGAACTCCTACGAGCAGTACTTC. Residues: CATGGQNSYEQYF.

V gene TRBV10-3 combines with J gene TRBJ2-3, with TRBD2 matching over 9 bases. Germline CDR1 is ENHRY and CDR2 is SYGVKD. V lost 4 bases and J lost 2; bases outside the gene matches: 4. CDR3 size: 15 residues. CDR3 amino acids: CAISGASGITDTQYF. CDR3 sequence (DNA): TGTGCCATCAGTGGGGCTAGCGGGATCACAGATACGCAGTATTTT.

J is TRBJ2-2 and V is TRBV11-2; D might be TRBD1 or TRBD2, each matching 5 bases. Germline V CDR1 and CDR2: SGHAT, FQNNGV. The V gene lost 1 base and the J gene lost 6 bases, with 12 bases spanning the gap. The CDR3 runs 15 residues. The CDR3 DNA reads as TGTGCCAGCAGCTTAGTTGGCCAGGGACCCGGGGAGCTGTTTTTT. Amino acid sequence: CASSLVGQGPGELFF.

The chain joins TRBV10-3 to TRBJ1-1; TRBD1 agrees at 11 bases. From germline, CDR1 is ENHRY and CDR2 SYGVKD. The CDR3 covers 18 residues. J gave up 3 bases and V 3 bases, and 12 bases lay outside the gene matches. The CDR3 DNA follows: TGTGCCATCAGTGATTCGCGGGACAGGGGGTATGTAGACACTGAAGCTTTCTTT. Translated, it gives CAISDSRDRGYVDTEAFF.

The chain links TRBV5-6 to TRBJ1-1; D call uncertain. Between the trimmed V and J ends, which lost 2 bases and 2 bases, there was a span of 10 bases. CDR1 and CDR2 (germline): SGHDT, YYEEEE. This CDR3 is 14 amino acids long. This chain's CDR3 is CASSFQTLNTEAFF. The CDR3 bases are TGTGCCAGCAGCTTTCAAACGCTTAACACTGAAGCTTTCTTT. Looking up the rest from reference TRBV5-6 and TRBJ1-1 gives the full variable domain: DAGVTQSPTHLIKTRGQQVTLRCSPKSGHDTVSWYQQALGQGPQFIFQYYEEEERQRGNFPDRFSGHQFPNYSSELNVNALLLGDSALYLCASSFQTLNTEAFFGQGTRLTVV.

The chain employs TRBV5-1 and TRBJ2-7; tentative D call: TRBD2 (6 bases). From germline, CDR1 is SGHRS and CDR2 YFSETQ. Trimming shortened V by 4 bases and J by 5 bases, and 19 bases separated the two germline ends. The CDR3 contains 15 residues. The DNA for the CDR3 is TGCGCCAGCAGCCTCGCTGGGACTTCCATCAACGAGCAGTACTTC. Its protein is CASSLAGTSINEQYF.